This T cell receptor beta chain was identified in a study of cytomegalovirus exposure and HLA in healthy donors. Whole-study findings and limits: Some V segments could not be told apart, so they were left out, TRBV6-2 and TRBV6-3 among them. Data from an earlier analysis indicated that most TCR beta V segments were productive either about 87% or about 30% of the time.

PCR involved 60 Vbeta and 13 Jbeta primers. The repertoire was sequenced with immunoSEQ multiplex PCR; TCRdb's copy has only in-frame clones and lacks some. The sample yields around 250,000 clones, roughly 91% seen once. V gave up 3 bases and J gave up 2 bases, with 21 bases separating them. CDR3 length equals 18 residues. Germline values: CDR1 MDHEN, CDR2 SYDVKM. With regard to this clone: The target antigen is unknown.

The gene calls are TRBV28 and TRBJ2-3; tentative D call: TRBD2 (6 bases). The specimen was PBMCs. The sequence derives from a girl aged 2 to 9 in good health and CMV-seronegative. The CDR3 region is CASSFPLRGTSDTDTQYF. In DNA, the CDR3 is TGTGCCAGCAGTTTCCCCTTGCGGGGAACTTCTGACACAGATACGCAGTATTTT.